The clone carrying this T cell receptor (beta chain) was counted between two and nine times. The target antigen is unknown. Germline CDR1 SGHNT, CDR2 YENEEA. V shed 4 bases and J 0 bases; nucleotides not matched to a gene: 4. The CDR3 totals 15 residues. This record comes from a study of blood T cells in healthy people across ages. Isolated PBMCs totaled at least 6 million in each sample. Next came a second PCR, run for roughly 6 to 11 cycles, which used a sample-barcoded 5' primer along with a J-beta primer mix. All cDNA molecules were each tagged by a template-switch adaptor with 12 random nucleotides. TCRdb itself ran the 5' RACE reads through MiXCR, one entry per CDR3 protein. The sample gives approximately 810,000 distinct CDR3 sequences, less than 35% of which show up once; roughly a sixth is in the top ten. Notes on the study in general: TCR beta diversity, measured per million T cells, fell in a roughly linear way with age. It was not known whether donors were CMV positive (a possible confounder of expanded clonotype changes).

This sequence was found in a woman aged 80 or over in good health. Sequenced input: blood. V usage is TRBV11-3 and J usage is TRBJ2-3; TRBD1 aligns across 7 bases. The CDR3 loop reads CASSSGQYSTDTQYF. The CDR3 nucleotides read TGTGCCAGCAGCTCGGGACAGTATAGCACAGATACGCAGTATTTT.